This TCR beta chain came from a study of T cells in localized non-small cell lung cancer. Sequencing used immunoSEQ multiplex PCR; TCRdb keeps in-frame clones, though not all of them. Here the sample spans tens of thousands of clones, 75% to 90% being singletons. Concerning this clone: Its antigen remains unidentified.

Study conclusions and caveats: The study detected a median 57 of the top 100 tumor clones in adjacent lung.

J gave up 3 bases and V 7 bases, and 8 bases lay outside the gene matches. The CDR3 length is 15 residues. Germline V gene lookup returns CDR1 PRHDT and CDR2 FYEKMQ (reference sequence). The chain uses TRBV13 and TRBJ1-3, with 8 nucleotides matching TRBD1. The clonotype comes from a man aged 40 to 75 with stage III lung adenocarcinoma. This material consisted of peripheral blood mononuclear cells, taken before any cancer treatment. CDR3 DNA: TGTGCCAGCAACGAAGCAGGGGGCTTTGGAAACACCATATATTTT. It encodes CASNEAGGFGNTIYF. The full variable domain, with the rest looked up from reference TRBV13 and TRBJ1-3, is AAGVIQSPRHLIKEKRETATLKCYPIPRHDTVYWYQQGPGQDPQFLISFYEKMQSDKGSIPDRFSAQQFSDYHSELNMSSLELGDSALYFCASNEAGGFGNTIYFGEGSWLTVV.